The sequence of this T cell receptor (beta chain) was determined in a study of T-cell memory formation after mild COVID-19. Study findings and constraints: Second-wave clones with a day 37 peak had unconfirmed SARS-CoV-2 specificity. Prior to infection, memory already included some responding clones, suggesting cross-reactive memory joined.

This clonotype was found a few times. Its antigen is undetermined. One entry per CDR3 protein results from TCRdb running MiXCR on the 5' RACE reads. The sample shows some 150,000 distinct CDR3 sequences, 25% of them seen only once. The V gene's germline CDR1 is SQVTM and CDR2 ANQGSEA. This CDR3 spans 14 amino acids. Trimming took off 0 bases at V and 4 bases at J, with 12 bases between the two ends. V and J are TRBV29-1 and TRBJ1-2; perhaps TRBD1 as D (6 bases). This sequence was found in an adult woman who had mild COVID-19 (a few samples of this study predate the infection). Cell type and time point are not known. The sequenced sample was PBMCs or a T cell subset sorted from them (not recorded which). Here the CDR3 DNA reads TGCAGCGTTGAAGATAGGGGGAAGGGCTATGGCTACACCTTC. Amino acids: CSVEDRGKGYGYTF.